These 2 T cell receptor beta chains came from one sample sequenced in a study of T cell clonality in common variable immunodeficiency (dated by TCRdb to between 2014 and 2016). Libraries came from the immunoSEQ multiplex PCR assay. Held by TCRdb, this immuneACCESS table contains in-frame sequences only and omits some clones. Under half of the omission traces to an unresolved V gene where checked; the cause of the rest is unknown. This sample holds tens of thousands of clones in total, without any singletons. The ten largest clones add up to about 5.7% of the sample. The material sequenced was peripheral blood mononuclear cells. The receptors originated from a person between 18 and 69 years old in good health.

This clone was seen repeatedly, ten times or more. The read terminates 3 residues ahead of where the CDR3 ends, so the germline J gene completes it. This chain links TRBV12-3 or TRBV12-4 with TRBJ2-3; the match to TRBD1 covers 9 bases. V was clipped by 5 bases and J by 2 bases; unmatched bases: 5. The CDR3 covers 15 residues. The sequenced part of the CDR3 DNA is TGTGCCAGCAGTAGGGACAGGGTGGACACAGATACG. It is translated as CASSRDRVDTDT. Given in full, the CDR3 is CASSRDRVDTDTQYF.

This clone was picked up many times. The germline gene is not matched at one end of the junction; a read error may be the cause. Sequencing ends 3 residues short of the CDR3 end; the germline J gene provides the rest. V and J are TRBV4-2 and TRBJ2-1, with 12 bases aligning to TRBD2. The germline V gene has CDR1 LGHNA and CDR2 YNFKEQ. The CDR3 is made up of 17 amino acids. The part of the CDR3 DNA that was read is TGCGCCAGCAGCCCCAGACTAGCGGGAGTGTCTTACAATGAG. Amino acid sequence: CASSPRLAGVSYNE. The complete CDR3 sequence is CASSPRLAGVSYNEQFF.